These T cell receptor beta chains were read from a single sample in a study of immune evolution from preneoplasia to lung adenocarcinoma. Method: immunoSEQ multiplex PCR; TCRdb's copy keeps in-frame clones and lacks some. In the table there are about 5,600 clones, about 80% of which are singletons. Sequenced: FFPE lung adenocarcinoma in situ tissue. All receptors derive from a person aged 55-80 years with lung adenocarcinoma. Each CDR3 is given with its conserved first and last residue. Fields, in order: D gene, V gene, J gene, clone size, CDR3 protein, CDR3 DNA. A D gene is named only where the DNA matches it firmly. Clone size is stated in some rows and not others, as once, few, many or a class when expanded.

-,TRBV10-2,TRBJ1-5,-,CASSVGGQPQHF,TGCGCCAGCAGTGTGGGGGGACAGCCCCAGCATTTT
TRBD2,TRBV5-1,TRBJ2-3,-,CASSLADLAGPRDTQYF,TGCGCCAGCAGCTTGGCAGATCTAGCGGGGCCCAGAGATACGCAGTATTTT
-,TRBV5-6,TRBJ2-5,-,CASSLGGGEETQYF,TGTGCCAGCAGCTTGGGGGGGGGCGAAGAGACCCAGTACTTC
TRBD1,TRBV27,TRBJ1-1,once,CASRRWDRGMNTKAFF,TGTGCCAGCAGACGATGGGACAGAGGTATGAACACTAAAGCTTTCTTT
TRBD2,TRBV7-8,TRBJ2-5,-,CASSLGAGAPLGEQYF,TGTGCCAGCAGCTTAGGAGCGGGGGCCCCCCTTGGTGAGCAGTACTTC
-,TRBV4-1,TRBJ2-7,few,CASSQDVTGRDSEQYF,TGCGCCAGCAGCCAAGATGTGACAGGGAGGGATAGCGAGCAGTACTTC
-,TRBV5-6,TRBJ2-3,-,CASSLYVDYTDTQYF,TGTGCCAGCAGCTTGTATGTGGACTACACAGATACGCAGTATTTT
-,TRBV29-1,TRBJ2-7,few,CGGRTAYGQYF,TGCGGGGGGCGAACTGCCTACGGGCAGTACTTC
-,TRBV19,TRBJ2-1,-,CASRRGTGPNEQFF,TGTGCCAGTAGGAGAGGGACGGGGCCCAATGAGCAGTTCTTC
TRBD2,TRBV4-2,TRBJ2-1,-,CASSQASTSGEQFF,TGTGCCAGCAGCCAAGCCTCAACTAGCGGTGAGCAGTTCTTC
-,TRBV20-1,TRBJ1-1,-,CSARLTTEAFF,TGCAGTGCTCGGTTAACCACTGAAGCTTTCTTT
-,TRBV5-6,TRBJ2-1,-,CASSLGSVRGNEQFF,TGTGCCAGCAGCTTGGGATCCGTCAGGGGCAATGAGCAGTTCTTC
-,TRBV11-3,TRBJ2-2,-,CASSLGEGAGELFF,TGTGCCAGCAGCTTGGGGGAAGGGGCCGGGGAGCTGTTTTTT
-,TRBV18,TRBJ2-1,-,CASSPFGDTHEQFF,TGTGCCAGCTCGCCCTTCGGCGATACGCATGAGCAGTTCTTC